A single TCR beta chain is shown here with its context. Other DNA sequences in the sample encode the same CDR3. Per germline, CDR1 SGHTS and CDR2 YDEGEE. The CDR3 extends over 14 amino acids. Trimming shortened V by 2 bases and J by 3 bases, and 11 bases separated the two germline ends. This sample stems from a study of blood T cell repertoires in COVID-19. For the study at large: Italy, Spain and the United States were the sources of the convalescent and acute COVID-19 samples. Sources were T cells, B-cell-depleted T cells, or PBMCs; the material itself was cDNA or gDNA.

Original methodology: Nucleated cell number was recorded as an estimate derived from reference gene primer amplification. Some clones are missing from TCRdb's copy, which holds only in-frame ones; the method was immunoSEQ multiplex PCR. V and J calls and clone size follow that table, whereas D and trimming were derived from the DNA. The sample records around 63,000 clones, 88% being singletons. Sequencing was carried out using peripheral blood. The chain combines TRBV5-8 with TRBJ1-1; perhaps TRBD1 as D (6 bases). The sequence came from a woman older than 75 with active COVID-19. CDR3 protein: CASSFRGADTEAFF. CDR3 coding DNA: TGTGCCAGCAGCTTCCGGGGGGCAGACACTGAAGCTTTCTTT.